These 6 T cell receptor beta chains came from one sample sequenced in a study of T cells in localized non-small cell lung cancer. The protocol was immunoSEQ multiplex PCR, while the TCRdb copy is restricted to in-frame clones and leaves out a portion. The table shows some 51,000 clones, with 70% to 90% occurring only once. This material consisted of peripheral blood, taken before any cancer treatment. Receptor source: a woman aged 35-75 years with stage I lung adenocarcinoma.

CDR3 sequence: CASSESMGHKNNEQFF. The DNA for the CDR3 is TGTGCCAGCAGTGAATCAATGGGACACAAAAACAATGAGCAGTTCTTC. V usage is TRBV25-1 and J usage is TRBJ2-1; tentative D call: TRBD1 (6 bases). V lost 1 base to trimming and J lost 5 bases, with 15 bases between them. CDR1 MGHDK and CDR2 SYGVNS come from the germline V gene. The CDR3 is 16 residues long.

This chain joins TRBV29-1 and TRBJ2-5; D is possibly TRBD1 (6 bases). This CDR3 has 15 amino acids. The V end lost 4 bases, the J end lost 5 bases, and 20 bases lay between the germline ends. Germline V gives CDR1 SQVTM, CDR2 ANQGSEA. In DNA, the CDR3 is TGCAGCGTTGGTGGACAGTCAGGGTTTGTGGAGACCCAGTACTTC. It yields the protein CSVGGQSGFVETQYF.

The V and J genes are TRBV19 and TRBJ1-2; 7 bases line up with TRBD1. This CDR3 spans 15 amino acids. V lost 2 bases, J lost 6 bases, and 9 bases stayed unmatched. Germline lookup yields CDR1 LNHDA and CDR2 SQIVND (reference sequence). The CDR3 coding sequence is TGTGCCAGTAGTATATTGGTCGGCAGGGGGGATGGCTACACCTTC. It yields the protein CASSILVGRGDGYTF. The full variable domain, in which reference TRBV19 and TRBJ1-2 provide the parts outside the CDR3, is DGGITQSPKYLFRKEGQNVTLSCEQNLNHDAMYWYRQDPGQGLRLIYYSQIVNDFQKGDIAEGYSVSREKKESFPLTVTSAQKNPTAFYLCASSILVGRGDGYTFGSGTRLTVV.

This clone occurred once. V gene TRBV6-5 combines with J gene TRBJ1-6; D is undetermined. The germline V and J ends were trimmed by 7 bases and 0 bases, with 7 bases remaining between them. The CDR3 runs 14 residues. The germline CDR1 and CDR2 sequences are MNHEY and SVGAGI. In DNA, the CDR3 is TGTGCCAGCACGCGTAGCTCCTATAATTCACCCCTCCACTTT. Translation gives CASTRSSYNSPLHF.

The rearrangement links TRBV5-4 to TRBJ2-7; 9 bases are a match to TRBD1. The V gene's germline CDR1 is SGHNT and CDR2 YYREEE (reference sequence). V lost 0 bases, J lost 4 bases, and 5 bases stayed unmatched. This CDR3 has 15 residues. In nucleotides, the CDR3 is TGTGCCAGCAGCTTGGAGGGGACAGGGACTTACGAGCAGTACTTC. Translation gives CASSLEGTGTYEQYF.

The V call is TRBV6-6, the J call TRBJ2-7; maybe TRBD2 (7 bases). CDR3 length equals 14 residues. Trimming shortened V by 5 bases and J by 0 bases, and 11 bases separated the two germline ends. Per the germline V gene, CDR1 is MNHNY and CDR2 is SVGAGI (reference sequence). CDR3 in DNA: TGTGCCAGCAGTGGGCGGGGGCCCTCCTACGAGCAGTACTTC. This sequence encodes CASSGRGPSYEQYF.